This TCR beta chain stems from a study of T cell changes during pregnancy in multiple sclerosis. Germline CDR1 is SNHLY and CDR2 is FYNNEI. This CDR3 has 14 residues. Clones were read by immunoSEQ multiplex PCR, and TCRdb kept only the in-frame ones, dropping some. The data show about 96,000 clones, over 80% seen once. Note on this clone: The junction does not match germline at one end; this may be a read error.

The chain has TRBV2 and TRBJ2-7; TRBD1 aligns across 9 bases. This clonotype originated in a female donor with multiple sclerosis, enrolled in a pregnancy study. The sequenced sample was peripheral blood, obtained in the first trimester of pregnancy. The CDR3 DNA sequence: TGTGCCAGCAGCGAAGGACAGGGGAACCACGAGCAGTACTTC. Translating gives CASSEGQGNHEQYF.